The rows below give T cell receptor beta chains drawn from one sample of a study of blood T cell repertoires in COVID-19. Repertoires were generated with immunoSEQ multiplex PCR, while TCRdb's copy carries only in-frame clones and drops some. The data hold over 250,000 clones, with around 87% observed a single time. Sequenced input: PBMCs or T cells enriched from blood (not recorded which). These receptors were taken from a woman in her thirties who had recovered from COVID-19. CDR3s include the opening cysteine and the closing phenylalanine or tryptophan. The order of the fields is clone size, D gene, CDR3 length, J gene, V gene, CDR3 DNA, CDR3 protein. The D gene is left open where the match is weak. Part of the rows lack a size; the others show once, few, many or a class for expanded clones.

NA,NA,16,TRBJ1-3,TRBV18,TGTGCCAGCTCATCTTTTACAGGCGCCTCTGGAAACACCATATATTTT,CASSSFTGASGNTIYF
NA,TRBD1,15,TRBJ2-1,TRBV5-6,TGTGCCAGCAGCGAGCGGACAGGGAGGTATAATGAGCAGTTCTTC,CASSERTGRYNEQFF
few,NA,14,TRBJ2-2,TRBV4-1,TGCGCCAGCAGCCAAGATTTCCGGTTTCCAAAGCTGTTTTTT,CASSQDFRFPKLFF
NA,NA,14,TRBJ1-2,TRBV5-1,TGCGCCAGCAGCTTGACAGGTGGACGTTATGGCTACACCTTC,CASSLTGGRYGYTF
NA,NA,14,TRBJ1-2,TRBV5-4,TGTGCCAGCAGCGCGATAGCAGGGGAGGGTGGCTACACCTTC,CASSAIAGEGGYTF
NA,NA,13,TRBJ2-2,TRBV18,TGTGCCAGCTCAGGGCCGAACACCGGGGAGCTGTTTTTT,CASSGPNTGELFF
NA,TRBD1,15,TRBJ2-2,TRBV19,TGTGCCAGTAGTTTTAGGGGGCTCGGTACCGGGGAGCTGTTTTTT,CASSFRGLGTGELFF
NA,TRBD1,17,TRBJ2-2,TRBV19,TGTGCCAGTAGTAGAGAAGGACAGGGGGCCGGCACCGGGGAGCTGTTTTTT,CASSREGQGAGTGELFF
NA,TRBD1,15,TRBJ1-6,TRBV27,TGTGCCAGCAGTCCAACAGGGGGCTGGGATTCACCCCTCCACTTT,CASSPTGGWDSPLHF
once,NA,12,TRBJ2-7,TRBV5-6,TGTGCCAGCAGCTTGTGGCAGTACGAGCAGTACTTC,CASSLWQYEQYF
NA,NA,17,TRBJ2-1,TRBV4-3,TGCGCCAGCAGCCAAGATCTCCGGGTTAGCTCCTACAATGAGCAGTTCTTC,CASSQDLRVSSYNEQFF
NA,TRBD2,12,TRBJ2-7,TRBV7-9,TGTGCCAGCAGCCGCGGGGGGTACGAGCAGTACTTC,CASSRGGYEQYF
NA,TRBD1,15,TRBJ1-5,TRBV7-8,TGTGCCAGCAGTCCCGACAGGGCACTAAATCAGCCCCAGCATTTT,CASSPDRALNQPQHF
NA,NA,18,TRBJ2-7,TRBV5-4,TGTGCCAGCAGCATCCGGGGGGATCAGGGGCGATCTCCCTACGAGCAGTACTTC,CASSIRGDQGRSPYEQYF
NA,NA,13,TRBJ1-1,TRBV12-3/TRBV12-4,TGTGCCAGCAGAACCGGACAGACTGCTGAAGCTTTCTTT,CASRTGQTAEAFF
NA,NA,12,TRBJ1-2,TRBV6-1,TGTGCCAGCAGTGACGGGGACTATGGCTACACCTTC,CASSDGDYGYTF
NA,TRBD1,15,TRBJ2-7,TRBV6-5,TGTGCCAGCAGTTATAGGGACAGGGAAACCTACGAGCAGTACTTC,CASSYRDRETYEQYF
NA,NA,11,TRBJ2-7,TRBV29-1,TGCAGCGTACAGGTTTATGACGAGCAGTACTTC,CSVQVYDEQYF
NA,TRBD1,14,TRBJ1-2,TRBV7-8,TGTGCCAGCAGCGGTACAGGGGGCGCCTATGGCTACACCTTC,CASSGTGGAYGYTF
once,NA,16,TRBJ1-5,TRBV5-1,TGCGCCAGCAGCTTGGACGGCAGGCTTGGGGGGCAGCCCCAGCATTTT,CASSLDGRLGGQPQHF
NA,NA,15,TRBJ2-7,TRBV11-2,TGTGCCAGCAGCGGAAAGACAGTGACGCGCTACGAGCAGTACTTC,CASSGKTVTRYEQYF
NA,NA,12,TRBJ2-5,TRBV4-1,TGCGCCAGCAGCCCGACACCAGAGACCCAGTACTTC,CASSPTPETQYF
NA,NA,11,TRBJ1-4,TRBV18,TGTGCCGGCGCGGAGGGGGGGAAACTGTTTTTT,CAGAEGGKLFF
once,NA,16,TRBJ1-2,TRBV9,TGTGCCAGCAGCAAAACGGCCAGGGGACCGGACTATGGCTACACCTTC,CASSKTARGPDYGYTF
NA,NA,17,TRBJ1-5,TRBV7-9,TGTGCCAGCAGCTTAAGTGCGGGGGCGCAGAGAAATCAGCCCCAGCATTTT,CASSLSAGAQRNQPQHF
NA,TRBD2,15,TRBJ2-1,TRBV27,TGTGCCAGCAGTCCCGGGACTAGCGGGGCCAATGAGCAGTTCTTC,CASSPGTSGANEQFF
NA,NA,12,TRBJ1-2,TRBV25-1,TGTGCCAGCAGTAACAATAACTATGGCTACACCTTC,CASSNNNYGYTF
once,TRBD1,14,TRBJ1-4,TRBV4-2,TGTGCCAGCAGCCAGCGACAGGGTGCTGAAAAACTGTTTTTT,CASSQRQGAEKLFF
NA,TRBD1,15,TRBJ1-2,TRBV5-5,TGTGCCAGCAGCCTCCCTCCGACAGGGAACTATGGCTACACCTTC,CASSLPPTGNYGYTF
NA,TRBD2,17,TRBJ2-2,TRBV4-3,TGCGCCAGCAGCCTTGCGGGACTAGCGGGGGGCGTCGGGGAGCTGTTTTTT,CASSLAGLAGGVGELFF
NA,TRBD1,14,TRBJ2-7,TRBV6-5,TGTGCCAGCAGGGGGGACAGGGAAGGACACGAGCAGTACTTC,CASRGDREGHEQYF
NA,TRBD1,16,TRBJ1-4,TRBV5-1,TGCGCCAGCAGCTGGGGGGAGAGGGGGCTAAGTGAAAAACTGTTTTTT,CASSWGERGLSEKLFF
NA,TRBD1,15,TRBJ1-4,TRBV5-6,TGTGCCAGCAGCTACCGACAGGGGGCATGGGAAAAACTGTTTTTT,CASSYRQGAWEKLFF
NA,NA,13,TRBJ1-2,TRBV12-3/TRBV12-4,TGTGCCAGCAGCCGGGGCAGGGGCTATGGCTACACCTTC,CASSRGRGYGYTF
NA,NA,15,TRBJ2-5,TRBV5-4,TGTGCCAGCAGCCCGGGGGGCGGGGGCGGAGAGACCCAGTACTTC,CASSPGGGGGETQYF
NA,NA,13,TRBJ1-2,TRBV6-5,TGTGCCGGAACCGGGAGGGCCCAATATGGCTACACCTTC,CAGTGRAQYGYTF
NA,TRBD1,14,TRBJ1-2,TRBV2,TGTGCCAGCAGTGGAACAGGGGACTTTGATGGCTACACCTTC,CASSGTGDFDGYTF
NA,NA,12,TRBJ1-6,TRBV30,TGTGCCTGGAGTCCGACCCGGGGAACCCTCCACTTT,CAWSPTRGTLHF
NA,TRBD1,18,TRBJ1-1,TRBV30,TGTGCCTGGAGTCGCACACCGGGACAGGGAATGGTGAACACTGAAGCTTTCTTT,CAWSRTPGQGMVNTEAFF
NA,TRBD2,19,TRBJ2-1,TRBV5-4,TGTGCCAGCAGGCAAGGGACTAGCGGGCTACTGAGCTCCTACAATGAGCAGTTCTTC,CASRQGTSGLLSSYNEQFF
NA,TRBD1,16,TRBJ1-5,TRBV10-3,TGTGCCATCAGTGAGAGGGGGCCACAGGGGCAGGGGCCCCAGCATTTT,CAISERGPQGQGPQHF
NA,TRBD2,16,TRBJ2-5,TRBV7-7,TGTGCTAGCAGCCCTCTAGCGGCGTACCTCCAAGAGACCCAGTACTTC,CASSPLAAYLQETQYF
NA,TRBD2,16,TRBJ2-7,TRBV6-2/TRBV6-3,TGTGCCAGCAGTTCGCGCCGGACTAGCGGGGGACACGAGCAGTACTTC,CASSSRRTSGGHEQYF
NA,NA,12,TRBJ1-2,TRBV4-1,TGCGCCAGCAGGCGGGGGCGCGATGGCTACACCTTC,CASRRGRDGYTF
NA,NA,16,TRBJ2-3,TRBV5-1,TGCGCCAGCAGCTTGGAGCGCCCCCCGGGGGTAGATACGCAGTATTTT,CASSLERPPGVDTQYF
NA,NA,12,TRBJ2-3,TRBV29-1,TGCAGCGTTGTCAGGAGCACAGATACGCAGTATTTT,CSVVRSTDTQYF
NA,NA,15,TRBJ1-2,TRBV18,TGTGCCAGCTCACCGGGGCAGGCAGCTAACTATGGCTACACCTTC,CASSPGQAANYGYTF
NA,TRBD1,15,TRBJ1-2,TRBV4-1,TGCGCCAGCAGCCAAAACCGGGACAGTAACTATGGCTACACCTTC,CASSQNRDSNYGYTF
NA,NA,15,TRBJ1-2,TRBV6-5,TGTGCCAGCATCGTAACAGGGCCCTCTGGCTATGGCTACACCTTC,CASIVTGPSGYGYTF
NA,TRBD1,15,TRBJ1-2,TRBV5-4,TGTGCCAGCAGTCCCCGGGACAGGGCCCCTTATGGCTACACCTTC,CASSPRDRAPYGYTF
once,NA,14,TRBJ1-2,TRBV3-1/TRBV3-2,TGTGCCAGCAGCCAATCAGGACAGAACTATGGCTACACCTTC,CASSQSGQNYGYTF
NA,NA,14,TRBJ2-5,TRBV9,TGTGCCAGCAGCGTAGTCAGCGACCAAGAGACCCAGTACTTC,CASSVVSDQETQYF
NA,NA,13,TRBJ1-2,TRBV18,TGTGCCAGCTCACCCGAACAGAACGATGGCTACACCTTC,CASSPEQNDGYTF
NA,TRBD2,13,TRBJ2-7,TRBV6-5,TGTGCCAGCAGTCCCCGGACTAGCGGTTACCAACACTTC,CASSPRTSGYQHF